A single sample gave rise to the 22 T cell receptor beta chains below, sequenced in a study of T cell changes during pregnancy in multiple sclerosis. Profiled with immunoSEQ multiplex PCR; TCRdb holds only in-frame clones, not every one. Here the sample spans tens of thousands of clones, 90% to 95% being singletons. Sequencing used CD8+ T cells from peripheral blood mononuclear cells, obtained before pregnancy. Source of these receptors: a female donor with multiple sclerosis, enrolled in a pregnancy study.

The gene calls are TRBV5-5 and TRBJ1-4; TRBD1 aligns across 7 bases. Germline V lookup: CDR1 SGHKS, CDR2 YYEKEE (reference sequence). Trimming removed 4 bases from V and 6 bases from J; junction bases left unmatched: 9. This CDR3 region has 15 residues. CDR3 DNA: TGTGCCAGCAGCCTTAGGCTGACAGGGTATGAAAAACTGTTTTTT. It yields the protein CASSLRLTGYEKLFF.

Details on this clone: Given the absence of the conserved phenylalanine or tryptophan at the CDR3 end, a read error is likely. The rearrangement links TRBV27 to TRBJ1-2, with D possibly TRBD1 on 5 matching bases. Trimming took 8 bases from V and 6 from J, leaving 10 bases between them. The length of the CDR3 is 11 residues. Germline CDR1 reads MNHEY; CDR2 reads SMNVEV (reference sequence). The CDR3 nucleotides read TGTGCCAGCGGTCAGGGTAATGGCTACACCCTC. Protein: CASGQGNGYTL.

This clone was found once. The V call is TRBV9, the J call TRBJ2-7; D is perhaps TRBD1 (7 bases). Germline V gene data show CDR1 as SGDLS and CDR2 as YYNGEE. This CDR3 comprises 14 residues. Trimming took 4 bases from V and 6 from J, leaving 17 bases between them. DNA of the CDR3: TGTGCCAGCAGCCTCCAGGGGGGCTTGAGCGAGCAGTACTTC. Translated: CASSLQGGLSEQYF.

The rearrangement joins TRBV7-9 to TRBJ2-7; D might be TRBD2 (5 bases). The ends were cut back, 5 bases at V and 0 bases at J, with 8 bases in the middle. The CDR3 covers 13 residues. The germline V gene has CDR1 SEHNR and CDR2 FQNEAQ (reference sequence). CDR3 coding DNA: TGTGCCAGCAGCCCCCGGGGCTCCTACGAGCAGTACTTC. Translating it yields CASSPRGSYEQYF.

CDR3 sequence reads: CASSPEGRNSPLHF. CDR3 coding DNA: TGTGCCAGCTCACCAGAGGGTCGAAATTCACCCCTCCACTTT. The rearrangement links TRBV18 to TRBJ1-6; D ambiguous. The CDR3 is 14 amino acids. V lost 2 bases and J 7 bases, leaving 9 bases between the germline ends. The germline CDR1 and CDR2 sequences are KGHSH and LQKENI.

CDR3 DNA: TGTGCCAGCAGTTTACCTCGGACAACCAGCTCTGGAAACACCATATATTTT. Protein sequence: CASSLPRTTSSGNTIYF. This chain joins TRBV28 and TRBJ1-3; D is possibly TRBD1 (5 bases). The V and J ends lost 2 bases and 0 bases respectively, with 14 bases between them. Per germline, CDR1 MDHEN and CDR2 SYDVKM. CDR3 length equals 17 residues.

This clone was recorded once. The chain employs TRBV7-6 and TRBJ1-1, with D unclear. Trimming removed 3 bases from V and 7 bases from J, with 12 bases in between. Germline V CDR1 and CDR2: SGHVS, FNYEAQ. There are 13 residues in the CDR3. CDR3 nucleotides: TGTGCCAGCAGCTTCACGGGAAGTAGTGAAGCTTTCTTT. Protein sequence: CASSFTGSSEAFF.

This chain uses TRBV5-4 with TRBJ2-1, with 7 bases that match TRBD2. Germline V gene lookup returns CDR1 SGHNT and CDR2 YYREEE (reference sequence). The length of the CDR3 is 14 residues. The chain's CDR3 is CASQRGGSYNEQFF. CDR3 coding DNA: TGTGCGAGTCAGAGGGGCGGGAGTTACAATGAGCAGTTCTTC.

V usage is TRBV7-9 and J usage is TRBJ1-1, with 7 bases aligning to TRBD1. The CDR3 is 15 amino acids. Germline V CDR1 and CDR2: SEHNR, FQNEAQ (reference sequence). V dropped 1 base and J dropped 1; count of bases not matched to a gene: 3. CDR3 residues: CASSLVEGANTEAFF. The CDR3 DNA reads as TGTGCCAGCAGCTTAGTTGAGGGGGCGAACACTGAAGCTTTCTTT.

This clone occurred once. This chain links TRBV6-5 with TRBJ2-7, with D perhaps TRBD2 (5 bases). Germline V lookup: CDR1 MNHEY, CDR2 SVGAGI. The CDR3 is 13 amino acids. The V end was cut by 6 bases, the J end by 3 bases, with 12 bases between. The CDR3 loop is CASSRDFNYEQYF. The CDR3 DNA reads TGTGCCAGCAGCCGGGATTTTAACTACGAGCAGTACTTC.

The V gene is TRBV6-5, the J gene TRBJ1-6, with D perhaps matching TRBD1 (6 bases). Trimming pared 5 bases from V and 4 bases from J, leaving 12 bases between. Germline assignment: CDR1 MNHEY and CDR2 SVGAGI. The CDR3 loop spans 15 amino acids. The CDR3, as DNA: TGTGCCAGCAGTCAGGGGAGGGGTTATAATTCACCCCTCCACTTT. Amino acids: CASSQGRGYNSPLHF.

The V gene is TRBV18, the J gene TRBJ1-4, with a possible D match to TRBD1 (6 bases). CDR3 length: 16 residues. The germline V and J ends were trimmed by 2 bases and 6 bases, with 16 bases remaining between them. Germline CDR1 reads KGHSH; CDR2 reads LQKENI. The CDR3 spells CASSPGTGTLDEKLFF. For the CDR3, the DNA is TGTGCCAGCTCACCAGGAACTGGGACATTAGATGAAAAACTGTTTTTT.

This chain connects TRBV7-9 to TRBJ2-7, with D unclear. The CDR3 spans 14 residues. The V gene lost 1 base and the J gene lost 5 bases, with 12 bases spanning the gap. Germline loops: CDR1 SEHNR, CDR2 FQNEAQ (reference sequence). As DNA, the CDR3 is TGTGCCAGCAGCTTAGACTTCCTCGTGAACGAGCAGTACTTC. This codes for CASSLDFLVNEQYF.

The chain is built from TRBV29-1 and TRBJ2-7; D may be TRBD2 (6 bases). Germline lookup yields CDR1 SQVTM and CDR2 ANQGSEA. This CDR3 is built from 12 residues. Trimming shortened V by 7 bases and J by 4 bases, and 14 bases separated the two germline ends. The CDR3 sequence is CSAIAVGYEQYF. CDR3 DNA sequence: TGCAGCGCCATAGCGGTAGGGTACGAGCAGTACTTC.

The chain combines TRBV9 with TRBJ2-5; TRBD2 matches 9 bases. Germline trimming cut 4 bases from V and 5 bases from J; bases unmatched to any gene: 12. The germline V gene encodes CDR1 SGDLS and CDR2 YYNGEE. The CDR3 has 16 residues. CDR3 region: CASSTIDLAGLETQYF. Written as DNA, the CDR3 is TGTGCCAGCAGCACCATTGACCTAGCGGGGTTGGAGACCCAGTACTTC.

The chain couples TRBV28 to TRBJ2-7; tentative D call: TRBD1 (6 bases). The CDR3 sequence is 15 residues long. Trimming cost V 3 bases and J 3 bases, with 15 bases left between them. Germline CDR1 MDHEN, CDR2 SYDVKM. DNA for the CDR3: TGTGCCAGCAGTTTTCAGGGGATGGGTGACTACGAGCAGTACTTC. It codes for CASSFQGMGDYEQYF. Based on the CDR3 plus reference TRBV28 and TRBJ2-7, the full variable domain is DVKVTQSSRYLVKRTGEKVFLECVQDMDHENMFWYRQDPGLGLRLIYFSYDVKMKEKGDIPEGYSVSREKKERFSLILESASTNQTSMYLCASSFQGMGDYEQYFGPGTRLTVT.

The chain links TRBV27 to TRBJ2-7; D not certain. The CDR3 is 14 amino acids. The V end was cut by 4 bases, the J end by 0 bases, with 10 bases between. Germline V CDR1 and CDR2: MNHEY, SMNVEV (reference sequence). The CDR3: CASSYDWSSYEQYF. Here the CDR3 DNA reads TGTGCCAGCAGTTACGACTGGAGCTCCTACGAGCAGTACTTC.

This chain connects TRBV4-1 to TRBJ2-7, with 7 bases that match TRBD1. Germline CDR1 MGHRA, CDR2 YSYEKL. The ends lost 4 bases at V and 3 bases at J; junction bases unmatched: 9. The CDR3 totals 15 residues. CDR3 protein: CASSPARGGNYEQYF. The CDR3 DNA follows: TGCGCCAGCAGCCCCGCGAGAGGGGGCAACTACGAGCAGTACTTC.

The chain recombines TRBV28 with TRBJ1-1; D uncertain. The CDR3 spans 13 residues. Germline V CDR1 and CDR2: MDHEN, SYDVKM. V was pared by 6 bases and J by 5 bases, with 13 bases between. The CDR3 DNA is TGTGCCAGCAGCCAAGCGTCGGTAACTGAAGCTTTCTTT. This gives the protein CASSQASVTEAFF.

The chain is built from TRBV27 and TRBJ1-4; D might be TRBD1 (6 bases). Trimming took off 5 bases at V and 8 bases at J, with 18 bases between the two ends. CDR3 size: 15 residues. Per the germline V gene, CDR1 is MNHEY and CDR2 is SMNVEV (reference sequence). The CDR3: CASSRGGPWREKLFF. For the CDR3, the DNA is TGTGCCAGCAGTCGGGGGGGCCCCTGGAGGGAAAAACTGTTTTTT.

The chain carries TRBV27 and TRBJ2-7; 7 bases line up with TRBD1. The V and J ends lost 7 bases and 0 bases, in that order; junction bases with no gene match: 6. The CDR3 contains 14 residues. Germline CDR1 is MNHEY and CDR2 is SMNVEV (reference sequence). The CDR3 nucleotides read TGTGCCAGCACCGCAGGACAGGCCTCCTACGAGCAGTACTTC. It is translated as CASTAGQASYEQYF.

The chain carries TRBV7-9 and TRBJ2-1; 7 nucleotides match TRBD2. V lost 4 bases and J lost 6; bases outside the gene matches: 9. The V gene's germline CDR1 is SEHNR and CDR2 FQNEAQ (reference sequence). The CDR3 runs 15 residues. This CDR3 is CASSSRDYVGNEQFF. The DNA for the CDR3 is TGTGCCAGCAGCTCCCGGGACTACGTGGGCAATGAGCAGTTCTTC.